The rows below give T cell receptor beta chains drawn from one sample of a study of shared clonotypes between healthy human individuals. Assay: immunoSEQ multiplex PCR; the TCRdb copy retains only in-frame clones and omits some. The table has roughly 2,300,000 clones, around 92% seen once. The material sequenced was naive CD4+ T cells from PBMCs. The receptors were sampled from a man aged 18 to 30 in good health. Some clones in this sample may be carry-over from other donors' samples. Each CDR3 is given with its conserved first and last residue. Each record gives: clone size, J gene, D gene, V gene, CDR3 protein, CDR3 DNA. The D gene is left open where the match is weak. Expanded clones get a size class; other rows say once, few or many, or leave the size out.

NA TRBJ2-7 TRBD1 TRBV10-3 CAISEPRTGDYEQYF TGTGCCATCAGTGAGCCAAGGACAGGCGACTACGAGCAGTACTTC
NA TRBJ2-2 NA TRBV9 CASSPRGGSNTGELFF TGTGCCAGCAGCCCGAGGGGGGGGTCGAACACCGGGGAGCTGTTTTTT
NA TRBJ2-3 NA TRBV2 CASNPGEGTDTQYF TGTGCCAGCAACCCAGGGGAGGGCACAGATACGCAGTATTTT
NA TRBJ2-2 TRBD1 TRBV5-5 CASSSTGGSQLTGELFF TGTGCCAGCAGCTCTACAGGGGGTTCTCAATTAACCGGGGAGCTGTTTTTT
NA TRBJ2-1 TRBD1 TRBV7-3 CASSLQTGGDEQFF TGTGCCAGCAGCCTCCAGACAGGGGGCGATGAGCAGTTCTTC
NA TRBJ2-1 TRBD2 TRBV5-6 CASSLISAGGLSSYNEQFF TGTGCCAGCAGCTTGATCTCAGCGGGAGGTCTAAGCTCCTACAATGAGCAGTTCTTC
NA TRBJ2-1 NA TRBV9 CASSNPGSGFSSYNEQFF TGTGCCAGCAGCAACCCGGGGAGCGGGTTTAGCTCCTACAATGAGCAGTTCTTC
NA TRBJ1-1 TRBD1 TRBV7-6 CASSSGQGATEAFF TGTGCCAGCAGCTCTGGACAGGGGGCCACTGAAGCTTTCTTT
NA TRBJ1-2 NA TRBV5-1 CASSGGSVYGYTF TGCGCCAGTAGCGGGGGTTCGGTTTATGGCTACACCTTC
once TRBJ2-7 NA TRBV7-9 CASSSEREQYF TGTGCCAGCAGCTCCGAGCGCGAGCAGTACTTC
NA TRBJ1-5 NA TRBV19 CASSGRNSNQPQHF TGTGCCAGCTCGGGACGGAATAGCAATCAGCCCCAGCATTTT
NA TRBJ2-2 NA TRBV19 CASSTPSGTGELFF TGTGCCAGTAGTACCCCGAGTGGGACCGGGGAGCTGTTTTTT
NA TRBJ2-2 NA TRBV15 CATSRGGTSRNTGELFF TGTGCCACCAGCAGAGGTGGAACAAGCAGGAACACCGGGGAGCTGTTTTTT
NA TRBJ1-6 TRBD1 TRBV11-2 CASSLDWDRGYSPLHF TGTGCCAGCAGCTTAGACTGGGACAGGGGTTACTCACCCCTCCACTTT
NA TRBJ1-1 NA TRBV2 CASSVEGDTEAFF TGTGCCAGCAGTGTTGAAGGAGATACTGAAGCTTTCTTT
NA TRBJ2-1 TRBD1 TRBV28 CASRGSGTAAHEQFF TGTGCCAGCAGAGGTTCAGGGACAGCGGCGCATGAGCAGTTCTTC